These 16 T cell receptor beta chains originate from one sample sequenced in a study of shared clonotypes between healthy human individuals. Assay: immunoSEQ multiplex PCR; the TCRdb copy retains only in-frame clones and omits some. The table has around 2.1 million clones, nearly 97% seen once. The sequencing input was naive CD4+ T cells sorted from blood. The subset is: CD45RA+ positively selected. Source of these receptors: a man in his late teens or twenties in good health.

The J gene is TRBJ2-7, the V gene TRBV6-5; D perhaps matches TRBD1 (6 bases). V gave up 8 bases and J gave up 5 bases, with 19 bases separating them. CDR1 is MNHEY, CDR2 SVGAGI, per germline. This CDR3 has 14 residues. CDR3 amino acids: CASSRGQGLHEQYF. In DNA form, the CDR3 reads TGTGCCAGCTCGAGAGGCCAGGGGCTGCACGAGCAGTACTTC.

DNA of the CDR3: TGTGCCAGCAGCTCAGGACCATATGGTAATTCACCCCTCCACTTT. Encoded protein: CASSSGPYGNSPLHF. This chain uses TRBV5-6 with TRBJ1-6, with no clear D. CDR1 is SGHDT, CDR2 YYEEEE, per germline. The CDR3 runs to 15 residues. The V end was cut by 3 bases, the J end by 6 bases, with 13 bases between.

This sequence joins TRBV7-2 and TRBJ1-2; TRBD1 might be the D (5 bases). Germline lookup yields CDR1 SGHTA and CDR2 FQGNSA. Trimming left V 4 bases short and J 3 bases short, with 9 bases between. This CDR3 region has 13 residues. The CDR3 nucleotides are TGTGCCAGCAGCTCGAGGGGAGACTATGGCTACACCTTC. It translates to CASSSRGDYGYTF.

The chain has TRBV7-9 and TRBJ2-7; D is possibly TRBD2 (5 bases). The CDR3 spans 17 residues. Germline CDR1 SEHNR, CDR2 FQNEAQ (reference sequence). Trimming cost V 3 bases and J 5 bases, with 23 bases left between them. The CDR3 loop is CASSLPHGTEVQNEQYF. CDR3 coding DNA: TGTGCCAGCAGCTTGCCTCACGGTACGGAGGTACAAAACGAGCAGTACTTC. Full variable domain (rest looked up from reference TRBV7-9 and TRBJ2-7): DTGVSQNPRHKITKRGQNVTFRCDPISEHNRLYWYRQTLGQGPEFLTYFQNEAQLEKSRLLSDRFSAERPKGSFSTLEIQRTEQGDSAMYLCASSLPHGTEVQNEQYFGPGTRLTVT.

The chain recombines TRBV2 with TRBJ2-1; D unresolved. The germline gives CDR1 SNHLY, CDR2 FYNNEI. The CDR3 runs 13 residues. Trimming shortened V by 6 bases and J by 2 bases, and 8 bases separated the two germline ends. The CDR3 here is CASRDTPYNEQFF. The CDR3 DNA reads as TGTGCCAGCAGAGATACGCCCTACAATGAGCAGTTCTTC.

CDR3 coding DNA: TGTGCCAGCAGCTTAGCCTCAGGGGTCTACGAGCAGTACTTC. Translating it yields CASSLASGVYEQYF. The chain is built from TRBV7-6 and TRBJ2-7, with D tentatively TRBD1 (6 bases). The CDR3 has 14 amino acids. The V gene lost 0 bases and the J gene lost 3 bases, with 9 bases spanning the gap. Germline lookup yields CDR1 SGHVS and CDR2 FNYEAQ.

V is TRBV28 and J is TRBJ1-4; 9 nucleotides align to TRBD1. This CDR3 contains 14 residues. CDR1 is MDHEN and CDR2 is SYDVKM in the germline V gene. V gave up 3 bases and J gave up 8 bases; unmatched junction bases: 4. CDR3 coding DNA: TGTGCCAGCAGTTTTTGGACAGGGGACGAAAAACTGTTTTTT. Residues: CASSFWTGDEKLFF.

This chain connects TRBV9 to TRBJ1-3, with D possibly TRBD1 on 5 matching bases. This CDR3 has 15 amino acids. CDR1 and CDR2 (germline): SGDLS, YYNGEE. V dropped 4 bases and J dropped 0 bases, with 11 bases sitting between them. CDR3 protein: CASSPRVGSGNTIYF. CDR3 coding DNA: TGTGCCAGCAGCCCCAGGGTGGGCTCTGGAAACACCATATATTTT.

The rearrangement joins TRBV7-2 to TRBJ2-7, with TRBD2 identical over 7 bases. V lost 2 bases to trimming and J lost 2 bases; unmatched junction nucleotides: 6. The CDR3 consists of 15 residues. From germline, CDR1 is SGHTA and CDR2 FQGNSA. The CDR3 protein is CASSLSSSGTYEQYF. The CDR3 DNA is TGTGCCAGCAGCTTATCGTCTAGCGGTACCTACGAGCAGTACTTC.

This clone is a singleton in its sample. This CDR3 is CASSTSTGFDSPLHF. CDR3 bases: TGCGCCAGCAGCACGTCGACAGGGTTCGATTCACCCCTCCACTTT. This rearrangement joins TRBV5-1 to TRBJ1-6, with TRBD1 matching 7 bases. V lost 4 bases and J lost 8; bases outside the gene matches: 9. Looked up from germline, CDR1 is SGHRS and CDR2 is YFSETQ. The CDR3 has 15 residues.

The chain combines TRBV28 with TRBJ1-1; D gene uncertain. The germline CDR1 and CDR2 sequences are MDHEN and SYDVKM. Trimming pared 5 bases from V and 7 bases from J, leaving 11 bases between. The CDR3 loop spans 12 amino acids. DNA for the CDR3: TGTGCCAGCAGTCCAAGTGCGGTTGAAGCTTTCTTT. This gives the protein CASSPSAVEAFF.

Turning to this clone: One junction end disagrees with the germline gene, perhaps due to a read error. This rearrangement joins TRBV18 to TRBJ2-5; D unclear. Germline loops: CDR1 KGHSH, CDR2 LQKENI. The CDR3 extends over 11 amino acids. The DNA for the CDR3 is TGTGCCAGCTCAAACCAAGAGGCCCAGTACTTC. Translation: CASSNQEAQYF.

CDR3 region: CASSRTFPLTTGKLFF. The CDR3 nucleotides read TGTGCCAGCAGCCGGACTTTTCCTCTTACTACGGGGAAGCTGTTTTTT. The chain has TRBV5-4 and TRBJ2-2, with TRBD2 as a possible D gene (5 bases). V was shortened by 4 bases and J by 12 bases, with 25 bases between the two germline ends. Germline V gene sequence: CDR1 SGHNT, CDR2 YYREEE (reference sequence). CDR3 length: 16 amino acids. Full variable domain (outside the CDR3, taken from reference TRBV5-4 and TRBJ2-2): ETGVTQSPTHLIKTRGQQVTLRCSSQSGHNTVSWYQQALGQGPQFIFQYYREEENGRGNFPPRFSGLQFPNYSSELNVNALELDDSALYLCASSRTFPLTTGKLFFGEGSRLTVL.

A note on this clone: This specimen includes other DNA sequences encoding the same CDR3. The chain has TRBV18 and TRBJ2-5, with 8 bases matching TRBD2. Per germline, CDR1 KGHSH and CDR2 LQKENI. Unmatched junction bases numbered 4, after V lost 2 bases and J lost 5 bases. This CDR3 has 14 residues. As DNA, the CDR3 is TGTGCCAGCTCACCAGCGGGGGGCAGTGAGACCCAGTACTTC. Its translation: CASSPAGGSETQYF.

The chain combines TRBV11-2 with TRBJ2-2; D may match TRBD1 or TRBD2 (5 bases each). Germline V gives CDR1 SGHAT, CDR2 FQNNGV. Trimming removed 5 bases from V and 2 bases from J, with 18 bases in between. The CDR3 is made up of 17 amino acids. The CDR3 DNA reads TGTGCCAGCAGCCCAATCACTAGAGGGGACAACACCGGGGAGCTGTTTTTT. Residues: CASSPITRGDNTGELFF.

The chain is built from TRBV9 and TRBJ1-1; tentative D call: TRBD1 (6 bases). CDR1 SGDLS and CDR2 YYNGEE come from the germline V gene. V lost 8 bases, J lost 7 bases, and 15 bases lay in between. The CDR3 is made up of 12 amino acids. CDR3 amino acids: CASRPTGLEAFF. CDR3 bases: TGTGCCAGTAGACCGACAGGCCTTGAAGCTTTCTTT.